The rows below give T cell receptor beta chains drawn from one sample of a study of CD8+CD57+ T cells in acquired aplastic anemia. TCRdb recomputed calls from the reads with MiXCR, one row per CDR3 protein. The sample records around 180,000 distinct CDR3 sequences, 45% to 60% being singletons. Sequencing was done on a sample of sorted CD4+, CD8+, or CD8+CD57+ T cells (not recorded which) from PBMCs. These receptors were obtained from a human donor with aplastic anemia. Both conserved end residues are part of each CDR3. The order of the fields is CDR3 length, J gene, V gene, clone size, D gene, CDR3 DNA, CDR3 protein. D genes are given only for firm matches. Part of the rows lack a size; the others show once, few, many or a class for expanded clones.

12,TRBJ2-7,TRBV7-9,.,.,TGTGCCAGCGGGACGGCGGAGAGGGAGCAGTACTTC,CASGTAEREQYF
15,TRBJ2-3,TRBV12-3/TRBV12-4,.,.,TGTGCCAGCACCCAAACAGGGAAGGGCACAGATACGCAGTATTTT,CASTQTGKGTDTQYF
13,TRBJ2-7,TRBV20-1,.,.,TGCAGTGCCCAAGGGGGAAACTCCTACGAGCAGTACTTC,CSAQGGNSYEQYF
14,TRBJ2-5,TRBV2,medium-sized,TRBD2,TGTGCCAGCAGCCCTACGGGGGGAGGGGAGACCCAGTACTTC,CASSPTGGGETQYF
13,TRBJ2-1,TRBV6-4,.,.,TGTGCCAGCAGTGAGCAGATGGGCAATGAGCAGTTCTTC,CASSEQMGNEQFF
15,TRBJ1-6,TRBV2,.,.,TGTGCCAGCAGCCCCGGGTCCCACCCAAATTCACCCCTCCACTTT,CASSPGSHPNSPLHF
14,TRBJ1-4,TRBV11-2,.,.,TGTGCCAGCAGCTTAGCCAGGTCGAACGAAAAACTGTTTTTT,CASSLARSNEKLFF
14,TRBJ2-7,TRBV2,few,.,TGTGCCAGCAGTGAAGACAGCAGCTCCTACGAGCAGTACTTC,CASSEDSSSYEQYF
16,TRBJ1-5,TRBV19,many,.,TGTGCCAGTAGGGTCCGAGGCCAAACTAGCAATCAGCCCCAGCATTTT,CASRVRGQTSNQPQHF
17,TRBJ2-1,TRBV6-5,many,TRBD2,TGTGCCAGCAGTTACCTACCGACGGGGCTAGCGGTCAATGAGCAGTTCTTC,CASSYLPTGLAVNEQFF
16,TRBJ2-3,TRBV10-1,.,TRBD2,TGCGCCAGCAGTGGGGGGACTAGCGGGAGGAGGTATACGCAGTATTTT,CASSGGTSGRRYTQYF
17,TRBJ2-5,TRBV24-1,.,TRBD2,TGTGCCACCAGTACGACTAGCGGGGGGGCCGGGGGAGAGACCCAGTACTTC,CATSTTSGGAGGETQYF
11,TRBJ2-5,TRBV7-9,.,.,.,CASSNILAQYF
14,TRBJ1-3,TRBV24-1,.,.,TGTGCCACCAGTGATCCCAATACTGGCAACACCATATATTTT,CATSDPNTGNTIYF
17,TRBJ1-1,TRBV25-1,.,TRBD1,TGTGCCAGCAGTGAAGGGGGGGGACAGGTACTGAACACTGAAGCTTTCTTT,CASSEGGGQVLNTEAFF
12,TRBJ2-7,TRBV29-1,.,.,TGCAGCGTTTCCTGGACAGCCTACGAGCAGTACTTC,CSVSWTAYEQYF
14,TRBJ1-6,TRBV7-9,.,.,TGTGCCAGCGGCGGCGACGGTCGCGTTTCGCCCCTCCACTTT,CASGGDGRVSPLHF
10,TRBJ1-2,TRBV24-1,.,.,TGTGCCACCTTTGGCTATGGCTACACCTTC,CATFGYGYTF
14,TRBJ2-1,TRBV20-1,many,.,TGCAGTGCTCGAACCGGGACATCTTTGGGTGAGCAGTTCTTC,CSARTGTSLGEQFF
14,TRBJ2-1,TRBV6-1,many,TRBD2,TGTGCCAGTCGAGGCGGGGGGGCTGGAGATGAGCAGTTCTTC,CASRGGGAGDEQFF
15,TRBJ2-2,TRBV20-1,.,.,TGCAGTGCTAGGCCTGGACTACGTTTTGCCGGGGAGCTGTTTTTT,CSARPGLRFAGELFF
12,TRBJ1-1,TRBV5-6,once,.,TGTGCCAGCAGCTTGGTAGCGAACAGGGCTTTCTTT,CASSLVANRAFF
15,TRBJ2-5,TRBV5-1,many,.,TGCGCCAGCAGCTTTGAACAGGGACGTGGAGAGACCCAGTACTTC,CASSFEQGRGETQYF
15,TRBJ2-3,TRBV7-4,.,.,TGTGCCAGCATAGCCCCAGGGGCTGGGGCAGATACGCAGTATTTT,CASIAPGAGADTQYF
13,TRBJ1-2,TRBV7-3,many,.,TGTGCCAGCAGCTCACAGGGTTTCGATGGCTACACCTTC,CASSSQGFDGYTF
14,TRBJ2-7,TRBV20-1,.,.,TGCAGTGCTACTAGGACAGCTAGCTCCTACGAGCAGTACTTC,CSATRTASSYEQYF
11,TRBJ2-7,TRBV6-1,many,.,TGTGCCAGCAGGATAGTGGAGGTGCAGTACTTC,CASRIVEVQYF
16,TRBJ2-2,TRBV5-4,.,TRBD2,TGTGCCAGCAGCTACCCCGGGCGGGGGTTGAGCGGGGAGCTGTTTTTT,CASSYPGRGLSGELFF
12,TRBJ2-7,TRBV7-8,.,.,TGTGCCAGCAGCTTCCGGCCCTACGAGCAGTACTTC,CASSFRPYEQYF
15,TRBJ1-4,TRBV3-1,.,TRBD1,TGTGCCAGCAGTCCTCCTGACAGGGTGGATGAAAAACTGTTTTTT,CASSPPDRVDEKLFF
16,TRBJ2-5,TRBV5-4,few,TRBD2,TGTGCCAGCAGCTTGAGGGCGGGAGGCCCGCCAGGGACCCAGTACTTC,CASSLRAGGPPGTQYF
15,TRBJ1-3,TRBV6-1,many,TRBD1,TGTGCCAGCCGTCTAACAGGGGAGTTTGGAAACACCATATATTTT,CASRLTGEFGNTIYF
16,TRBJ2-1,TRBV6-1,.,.,TGTGCCAGCAGCCTTACCGGGACCTCATCCTACAATGAGCAGTTCTTC,CASSLTGTSSYNEQFF
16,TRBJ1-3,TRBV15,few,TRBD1,TGTGCCACCAGCATGGACAGGGAAAGCTCTGGAAACACCATATATTTT,CATSMDRESSGNTIYF
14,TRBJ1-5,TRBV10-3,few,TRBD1,TGTGCCATCAGTGAGAGCAGGGGGGATCAGCCCCAGCATTTT,CAISESRGDQPQHF
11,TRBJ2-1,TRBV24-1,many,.,TGTGCCACCAGTGAGGGGCCTGAGCAGTTCTTC,CATSEGPEQFF
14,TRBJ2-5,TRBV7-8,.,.,TGTGCCAGCAGCCCCCGGGACGGAAAGGGGACCCAGTACTTC,CASSPRDGKGTQYF
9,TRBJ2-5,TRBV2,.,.,TGTGCCAACGGCGAGACCCAGTACTTC,CANGETQYF
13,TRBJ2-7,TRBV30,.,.,TGTGCCTGGAGTAGGGATTCCAACTACGAGCAGTACTTC,CAWSRDSNYEQYF
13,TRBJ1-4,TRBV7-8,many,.,TGTGCCAGCAGCTCCACCGCCGTCGGACTCCTGTTTTTT,CASSSTAVGLLFF
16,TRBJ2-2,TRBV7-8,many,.,TGTGCCAGCAGCTTAATTTGGGTTACCAACACCGGGGAGCTGTTTTTT,CASSLIWVTNTGELFF
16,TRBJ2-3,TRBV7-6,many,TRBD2,TGTGCCAGCAGCGGGTGGGGAGGGACTAGCACAGATACGCAGTATTTT,CASSGWGGTSTDTQYF
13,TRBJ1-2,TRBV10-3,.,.,TGTGCCATCATGAGCACCGCTAACTATGGCTACACCTTC,CAIMSTANYGYTF
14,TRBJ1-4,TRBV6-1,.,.,TGTGCCAGCACCCCGATGGGGCAAAATGAAAAACTGTTTTTT,CASTPMGQNEKLFF
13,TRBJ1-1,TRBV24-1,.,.,TGTGCCACCAGTGATTCTCGCGGCACTGAAGCTTTCTTT,CATSDSRGTEAFF
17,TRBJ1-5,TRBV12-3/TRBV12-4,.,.,TGTGCCAGCAGTTTGTACCCACCAGGGGAGGGCAATCAGCCCCAGCATTTT,CASSLYPPGEGNQPQHF
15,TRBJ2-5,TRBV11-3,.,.,TGTGCCAGCAGCTTAAAGCGGGCGAGCCAAGAGACCCAGTACTTC,CASSLKRASQETQYF
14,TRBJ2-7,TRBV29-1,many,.,TGCAGCGTTGTACGGGACGGGAGCTCCTACGAGCAGTACTTC,CSVVRDGSSYEQYF
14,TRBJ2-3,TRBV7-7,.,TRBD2,TGTGCTAGAAGGACTAGCGGGGGCACAGATACGCAGTATTTT,CARRTSGGTDTQYF
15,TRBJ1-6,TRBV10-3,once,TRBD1,TGTGCCAGCATCAGACAGGGGGCGGGGGACTCACCCCTCCACTTT,CASIRQGAGDSPLHF
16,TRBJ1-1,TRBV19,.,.,TGTGCCAGTACCACCCTGAGGGCAACTAGGACCAATGAAGCTTTCTTT,CASTTLRATRTNEAFF
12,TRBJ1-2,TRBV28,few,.,TGTGCCAGCACTGGGAGGTTCTATGGCTACACCTTC,CASTGRFYGYTF
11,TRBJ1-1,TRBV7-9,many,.,TGTGCCAGCAGCCCGACAGGCGGAGCTTTCTTT,CASSPTGGAFF
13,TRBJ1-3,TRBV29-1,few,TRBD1,TGCAGCGTTGCGACAGGGACTGGAAACACCATATATTTT,CSVATGTGNTIYF